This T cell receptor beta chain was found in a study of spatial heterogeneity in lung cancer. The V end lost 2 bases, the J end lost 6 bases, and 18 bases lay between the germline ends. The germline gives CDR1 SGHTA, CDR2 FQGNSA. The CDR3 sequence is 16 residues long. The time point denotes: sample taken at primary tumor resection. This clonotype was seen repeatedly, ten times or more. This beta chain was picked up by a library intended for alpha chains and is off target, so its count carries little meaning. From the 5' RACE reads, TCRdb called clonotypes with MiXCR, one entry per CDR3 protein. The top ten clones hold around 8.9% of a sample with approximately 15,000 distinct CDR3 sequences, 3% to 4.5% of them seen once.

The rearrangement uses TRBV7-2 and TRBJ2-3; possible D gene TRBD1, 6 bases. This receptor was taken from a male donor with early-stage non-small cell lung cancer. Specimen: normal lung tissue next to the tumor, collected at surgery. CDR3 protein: CASSLYVSQGIDTQYF. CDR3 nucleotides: TGTGCCAGCAGCTTATATGTGTCTCAGGGGATTGATACGCAGTATTTT.